This T cell receptor beta chain was recovered during a study of blood T cell repertoires in COVID-19. Overall study context: Italy, Spain and the United States were the sources of the convalescent and acute COVID-19 samples.

Original analysis: It was from reference gene primer amplification that nucleated cell counts were estimated. Only in-frame clones appear in the TCRdb table, and some are missing; sequencing was by immunoSEQ multiplex PCR. For V, J and clone size, that table is used; D and trimming come from the DNA. The sample has over 150,000 clones, approximately 83% seen once. Germline CDR1 and CDR2: MNHEY and SVGEGT. This CDR3 is built from 10 residues. One Seattle source followed patients from active infection through their disease course. This clone was seen just once. The junction departs from the called germline gene at one end, perhaps through a read error.

The chain combines TRBV6-2 or TRBV6-3 with TRBJ1-1; the D is unclear. The TCR originated in an older woman with COVID-19, enrolled during active disease. Input material: peripheral blood. The CDR3: CASSPGILSF. DNA of the CDR3: TGTGCCAGCAGTCCCGGGATTCTCTCGTTT.